The 28 T cell receptor beta chains in this list originate from one sample, sequenced in a study of CD8+CD57+ T cells in acquired aplastic anemia. Genomic DNA served as template for TCR beta VDJ and CDR3 profiling. TCRdb re-called the reads through MiXCR, storing one row per CDR3 protein. This table holds about 110,000 distinct CDR3 sequences, roughly 51% found once. The sequencing input was sorted CD4+, CD8+, or CD8+CD57+ T cells (not recorded which) from PBMCs. These receptors were taken from a human donor in good health, serving as a control.

The chain is built from TRBV25-1 and TRBJ2-1, with TRBD2 matching 9 bases. The germline gives CDR1 MGHDK, CDR2 SYGVNS. V was pared by 6 bases and J by 2 bases, with 8 bases of the junction left unmatched. The CDR3 is made up of 16 amino acids. CDR3 sequence reads: CASSLTTSGPYNEQFF. Written as DNA, the CDR3 is TGTGCCAGCAGCTTAACGACTAGCGGACCCTACAATGAGCAGTTCTTC.

On this clonotype: An end of the junction differs from the germline gene, which may be a read error. The chain carries TRBV10-3 and TRBJ1-1; no reliable D call. CDR3 size: 12 residues. Germline-derived CDR1 and CDR2 are ENHRY and SYGVKD. CDR3 sequence (DNA): TGCGCCATTTCACTAGGAGAAACTGAAGCTCTCTTT. As protein: CAISLGETEALF.

This clonotype was detected many times. This sequence joins TRBV6-5 and TRBJ2-7, with D tentatively TRBD2 (5 bases). The CDR3 totals 12 residues. The germline V gene has CDR1 MNHEY and CDR2 SVGAGI. The V end lost 0 bases, the J end lost 5 bases, and 5 bases lay between the germline ends. In nucleotides, the CDR3 is TGTGCCAGCAGTTACTCGGGAGACGAGCAGTACTTC. Amino acids: CASSYSGDEQYF.

This clonotype was recorded at least ten times. CDR3 in DNA: TGTGCCAGCAGCGAAGGCCTATCCAATGAGCAGTTCTTC. Amino acid sequence: CASSEGLSNEQFF. V gene TRBV3-1 combines with J gene TRBJ2-1; D call uncertain. Germline CDR1 and CDR2: LGHDT and YNNKEL (reference sequence). This CDR3 has 13 residues. Trimming took 5 bases from V and 6 from J, leaving 11 bases between them.

This clonotype was detected ten times or more. The rearrangement joins TRBV12-3 or TRBV12-4 to TRBJ2-5, with 8 bases lining up with TRBD2. The CDR3 length is 14 residues. J was trimmed by 6 bases and V by 10 bases; bases with no gene match: 13. The CDR3 nucleotides are TGTGCCACCCAAGAGCGGGGGACGTTAAAGACCCAGTACTTC. It encodes CATQERGTLKTQYF.

This clonotype was found many times. J is TRBJ1-1 and V is TRBV7-6, with 8 bases that match TRBD1. This CDR3 is built from 15 residues. The junction had 2 bases not matched to a gene; V was cut back by 1 base and J by 1 base. Per the germline V gene, CDR1 is SGHVS and CDR2 is FNYEAQ. CDR3: CASSLGRGPNTEAFF. The CDR3 region has the DNA TGTGCCAGCAGCTTAGGCAGGGGGCCGAACACTGAAGCTTTCTTT.

This clonotype has ten or more counts. The CDR3 sequence is CASSLDRGETQYF. Written as DNA, the CDR3 is TGTGCCAGCAGCTTAGACAGGGGTGAGACCCAGTACTTC. The chain couples TRBV13 to TRBJ2-5, with TRBD1 matching 7 bases. CDR1 PRHDT and CDR2 FYEKMQ come from the germline V gene (reference sequence). After removal of 1 base from V and 5 bases from J, the junction contained 1 base not matched to a gene. The CDR3 is 13 amino acids.

At least ten counts were recorded for this clonotype. In DNA form, the CDR3 reads TGTGCCAGTCGGACAGTTTTCCGAGACACCATATATTTT. Translation: CASRTVFRDTIYF. V and J are TRBV19 and TRBJ1-3, with D maybe TRBD1 (6 bases). V was cut by 8 bases and J by 8 bases, with 16 bases left in between. CDR1 LNHDA and CDR2 SQIVND come from the germline V gene (reference sequence). The CDR3 totals 13 residues.

This clonotype was observed a few times. The chain couples TRBV10-3 to TRBJ2-3; D may be TRBD2 (6 bases). The length of the CDR3 is 18 residues. V was shortened by 10 bases and J by 2 bases, with 28 bases between the two germline ends. CDR1 is ENHRY, CDR2 SYGVKD, per germline. The CDR3 sequence: CATGFQNQLGGYTDTQYF. For the CDR3, the DNA is TGTGCCACCGGGTTTCAAAACCAGTTGGGGGGTTACACAGATACGCAGTATTTT.

This chain joins TRBV7-6 and TRBJ2-7; D is ambiguous. V was pared by 0 bases and J by 4 bases, with 7 bases between. This CDR3 is 13 amino acids long. Germline V gene sequence: CDR1 SGHVS, CDR2 FNYEAQ. This chain's CDR3 is CASSLASEYEQYF. CDR3 bases: TGTGCCAGCAGCTTAGCTTCGGAGTACGAGCAGTACTTC.

The chain has TRBV9 and TRBJ2-1; weak D call: TRBD1 (5 bases). Trimming shortened V by 4 bases and J by 9 bases, and 14 bases separated the two germline ends. This CDR3 spans 13 amino acids. Germline values: CDR1 SGDLS, CDR2 YYNGEE. The CDR3 DNA reads as TGTGCCAGCAGCTCATCAGGGCGTACTGAGCAGTTCTTC. Encoded protein: CASSSSGRTEQFF.

There are a few counts of this clonotype. Written as DNA, the CDR3 is TGTGCCAGCAGGGAGGGTCAGCCCCAGCATTTT. Translating it yields CASREGQPQHF. The chain employs TRBV6-4 and TRBJ1-5, with D unresolved. The CDR3 is 11 amino acids. V lost 6 bases and J 6 bases, leaving 6 bases between the germline ends. The V gene's germline CDR1 is MRHNA and CDR2 SNTAGT.

V gene TRBV29-1 combines with J gene TRBJ2-7; 9 bases are a match to TRBD1. The CDR3 spans 13 residues. Germline lookup yields CDR1 SQVTM and CDR2 ANQGSEA. The CDR3 DNA reads TGCAGTCTCCTCGGGACAGGGTCCTACGAGCAGTACTTC. It specifies CSLLGTGSYEQYF.

The rearrangement joins TRBV20-1 to TRBJ2-7, with 8 bases matching TRBD1. The CDR3 length is 12 residues. After removal of 8 bases from V and 4 bases from J, the junction contained 7 bases not matched to a gene. The germline CDR1 and CDR2 sequences are DFQATT and SNEGSKA (reference sequence). In DNA form, the CDR3 reads TGCAGTCCCACAGGGGGTAGGTACGAGCAGTACTTC. It yields the protein CSPTGGRYEQYF.

This clonotype appeared many times. The chain is built from TRBV6-5 and TRBJ2-7; no clear D gene. This CDR3 region has 13 residues. Trimming pared 3 bases from V and 0 bases from J, leaving 6 bases between. Germline CDR1 reads MNHEY; CDR2 reads SVGAGI. CDR3: CASSYASSYEQYF. In DNA form, the CDR3 reads TGTGCCAGCAGTTATGCCAGCTCCTACGAGCAGTACTTC.

This chain links TRBV2 with TRBJ2-7; D unresolved. This CDR3 comprises 15 residues. The ends were cut back, 7 bases at V and 6 bases at J, with 22 bases in the middle. Germline CDR1 reads SNHLY; CDR2 reads FYNNEI. The CDR3 coding sequence is TGTGCCAGCACCATCATCGTGGGGTCGCTCTCCGAGCAGTACTTC. Protein product: CASTIIVGSLSEQYF.

This clonotype has a count of ten or more. The chain joins TRBV6-1 to TRBJ1-2; tentative D call: TRBD1 (5 bases). Trimming shortened V by 5 bases and J by 5 bases, and 12 bases separated the two germline ends. Germline V gene lookup returns CDR1 MNHNS and CDR2 SASEGT. The CDR3 loop spans 13 amino acids. Written as DNA, the CDR3 is TGTGCCAGCAGTCCAGGGTCAGAGTATGGCTACACCTTC. Encoded protein: CASSPGSEYGYTF.

This clonotype showed up just a few times. This chain joins TRBV10-3 and TRBJ1-1; no reliable D call. V was shortened by 10 bases and J by 9 bases, with 24 bases between the two germline ends. This CDR3 region has 14 residues. Per the germline V gene, CDR1 is ENHRY and CDR2 is SYGVKD. The CDR3 loop is CASRLKYGTNKAFF. CDR3 coding DNA: TGTGCCAGCAGACTAAAATATGGAACTAACAAAGCTTTCTTT.

This clonotype showed up many times. The CDR3 DNA is TGTGCCACAGGGACGCTTGCTCCCTACAATGAGCAGTTCTTC. It yields the protein CATGTLAPYNEQFF. The rearrangement links TRBV15 to TRBJ2-1, with D perhaps given as TRBD1 or TRBD2 (5 bases each). The CDR3 contains 14 residues. Germline CDR1 reads LNHNV; CDR2 reads YYDKDF (reference sequence). V lost 9 bases to trimming and J lost 2 bases, with 14 bases between them. Based on the CDR3 plus reference TRBV15 and TRBJ2-1, the full variable domain is DAMVIQNPRYQVTQFGKPVTLSCSQTLNHNVMYWYQQKSSQAPKLLFHYYDKDFNNEADTPDNFQSRRPNTSFCFLDIRSPGLGDTAMYLCATGTLAPYNEQFFGPGTRLTVL.

This clonotype showed up many times. The chain recombines TRBV4-1 with TRBJ2-2; TRBD2 matches 8 bases. Germline-derived CDR1 and CDR2 are MGHRA and YSYEKL. V shed 1 base and J 7 bases; nucleotides not matched to a gene: 5. The CDR3 contains 15 residues. CDR3 sequence reads: CASSQGLLAGGELFF. CDR3 DNA: TGCGCCAGCAGCCAAGGGTTGCTAGCGGGCGGGGAGCTGTTTTTT.

The V and J genes are TRBV7-9 and TRBJ1-2; possibly TRBD1 for D (5 bases). The germline V and J ends were trimmed by 6 bases and 5 bases, with 16 bases remaining between them. The germline CDR1 and CDR2 sequences are SEHNR and FQNEAQ (reference sequence). CDR3 length: 14 amino acids. The CDR3 DNA is TGTGCCAGCAGTTCCGCACAGGCTGGGTATGGCTACACCTTC. Translation gives CASSSAQAGYGYTF.

By proportion, this clonotype is medium-sized (0.01 to 0.1%). The chain employs TRBV29-1 and TRBJ1-1; TRBD1 agrees at 8 bases. With V trimmed by 4 bases and J by 8 bases, 3 bases remained unmatched. The CDR3 is made up of 11 amino acids. Germline V lookup: CDR1 SQVTM, CDR2 ANQGSEA. The CDR3 DNA reads TGCAGCGTTGGACGACAGGGGGAAGCTTTCTTT. Its protein is CSVGRQGEAFF.

This clonotype was seen ten or more times. The J gene is TRBJ2-7, the V gene TRBV6-1, with no clear D. The V end was cut by 6 bases, the J end by 3 bases, with 15 bases between. Germline CDR1 reads MNHNS; CDR2 reads SASEGT. The length of the CDR3 is 14 residues. The CDR3 spells CASSQGPAIYEQYF. The CDR3 DNA is TGTGCCAGCAGCCAAGGACCGGCAATCTACGAGCAGTACTTC.

This clonotype was seen ten or more times. The V and J genes are TRBV6-5 and TRBJ2-7; unclear D gene. The CDR3 runs 16 residues. Germline V gene sequence: CDR1 MNHEY, CDR2 SVGAGI. The germline V and J ends were trimmed by 0 bases and 2 bases, with 14 bases remaining between them. CDR3 region: CASSYSTGQVPYEQYF. In DNA, the CDR3 is TGTGCCAGCAGTTACTCGACCGGCCAGGTTCCCTACGAGCAGTACTTC.

This clonotype was detected ten times or more. The rearrangement links TRBV7-2 to TRBJ1-4, with TRBD1 identical over 8 bases. Germline-derived CDR1 and CDR2 are SGHTA and FQGNSA. J gave up 8 bases and V 3 bases, and 14 bases lay outside the gene matches. The CDR3 is 17 residues long. In DNA, the CDR3 is TGTGCCAGCAGCTTGACAGGGGTCGGGCTACTAAGGGAAAAACTGTTTTTT. Its protein product is CASSLTGVGLLREKLFF.

This chain links TRBV29-1 with TRBJ1-2; 12 bases align to TRBD1. V shed 6 bases, J shed 5 bases, and the junction held 10 bases outside the gene matches. This CDR3 is 15 amino acids long. Germline assignment: CDR1 SQVTM and CDR2 ANQGSEA. The CDR3 spells CSVLTGTGGAYGYTF. CDR3 DNA: TGCAGCGTGCTTACCGGGACAGGGGGCGCGTATGGCTACACCTTC.

The table lists this clonotype with a few counts. The rearrangement uses TRBV7-9 and TRBJ1-1, with D unresolved. This CDR3 contains 13 residues. V was cut by 3 bases and J by 3 bases, with 8 bases left in between. Germline V lookup: CDR1 SEHNR, CDR2 FQNEAQ (reference sequence). The CDR3 DNA follows: TGTGCCAGCAGCTTGGAATCAGACACTGAAGCTTTCTTT. This codes for CASSLESDTEAFF.

This clonotype was recorded many times. This chain connects TRBV7-2 to TRBJ2-7; a weak D match, TRBD1 (6 bases). The CDR3 is made up of 14 amino acids. V shed 6 bases and J shed 4 bases, with 16 bases lying between them. CDR1 is SGHTA, CDR2 FQGNSA, per germline. The CDR3 DNA reads as TGTGCCAGCAGTAGTCCGGGACATACTTACGAGCAGTACTTC. Its protein product is CASSSPGHTYEQYF. Together with reference TRBV7-2 and TRBJ2-7, the CDR3 gives the full variable domain: GAGVSQSPSNKVTEKGKDVELRCDPISGHTALYWYRQSLGQGLEFLIYFQGNSAPDKSGLPSDRFSAERTGGSVSTLTIQRTQQEDSAVYLCASSSPGHTYEQYFGPGTRLTVT.